This T cell receptor (beta chain) was identified during a study of cytomegalovirus exposure and HLA in healthy donors. Both 60 Vbeta primers and 13 Jbeta primers went into the PCR. Only in-frame clones appear in the TCRdb table, and some are missing; sequencing was by immunoSEQ multiplex PCR. The sample comprises about 57,000 clones, approximately 80% of which are singletons, and 4.3% rests with the top ten. The CDR3 has 13 residues. Trimming removed 2 bases from V and 6 bases from J, with 8 bases in between. CDR1 is SGHTA and CDR2 is FQGNSA in the germline V gene. The sample comprised PBMCs. The TCR sequence derives from a young man in good health and CMV-seronegative. The V call is TRBV7-2, the J call TRBJ2-1, with no clear D. CDR3 nucleotide sequence: TGTGCCAGCAGCTTAATTGGCCTCAATGAGCAGTTCTTC. Encoded protein: CASSLIGLNEQFF.